This T cell receptor (beta chain) was profiled in a study of T cell changes during pregnancy in multiple sclerosis. This CDR3 has 15 residues. Trimming removed 2 bases at V and 0 bases at J, with 10 bases between. Germline V CDR1 and CDR2: SGDLS, YYNGEE. The data were produced by immunoSEQ multiplex PCR, yet TCRdb's version contains in-frame clones alone and is incomplete. The data hold about 41,000 clones, with 90% observed a single time. Material: CD8+ T cells from peripheral blood mononuclear cells, obtained in the third trimester of pregnancy. The sequence was obtained from a female donor with multiple sclerosis, enrolled in a pregnancy study. The rearrangement joins TRBV9 to TRBJ2-3; D perhaps matches TRBD1 (5 bases). The CDR3 is CASSVTGESTDTQYF. CDR3 nucleotides: TGTGCCAGCAGCGTTACAGGCGAGAGCACAGATACGCAGTATTTT.